The next 25 T cell receptor beta chains were all read from a single sample in a study of T cells in Graves' hyperthyroidism and ophthalmopathy. TCR beta CDR3 region amplification was performed from RNA transcripts. HTBI primers drove first-round RT-PCR of the TCR CDR3. TCRdb reprocessed the multiplex PCR reads via MiXCR and lists one record per CDR3 protein. This table has around 580,000 distinct CDR3 sequences, about a sixth appearing once. The sequenced sample was blood. The receptors were gathered from a woman between 18 and 30 years old with Graves' hyperthyroidism.

Many counts were recorded for this clonotype. The chain carries TRBV6-1 and TRBJ1-1, with TRBD1 matching over 7 bases. The CDR3 length is 18 residues. V lost 2 bases to trimming and J lost 3 bases; unmatched junction nucleotides: 15. CDR1 and CDR2 (germline): MNHNS, SASEGT. CDR3 DNA sequence: TGTGCCAGCAGTGAAAGGAAAGGGGGCTGGAGGAGAGACACTGAAGCTTTCTTT. It specifies CASSERKGGWRRDTEAFF.

About this clonotype itself: A much larger clonotype is one base distant, so this may be a read error. This chain links TRBV2 with TRBJ2-1; D call uncertain. The germline gives CDR1 SNHLY, CDR2 FYNNEI. This CDR3 has 11 amino acids. The CDR3 DNA reads TGTGCCAGCAGTGTATTTGCTGAGCAGCTCTTC. Protein sequence: CASSVFAEQLF.

This clonotype was counted ten times or more. The J gene is TRBJ1-6, the V gene TRBV7-8; no clear D. This CDR3 spans 13 amino acids. Trimming took 5 bases from V and 6 from J, leaving 8 bases between them. The germline V gene encodes CDR1 SGHVS and CDR2 FQNEAQ. The DNA for the CDR3 is TGTGCCAGCAGCCCCGTTCGTAATTCACCCCTCCACTTT. Its translation: CASSPVRNSPLHF. The full variable domain, its missing parts supplied by reference TRBV7-8 and TRBJ1-6, is GAGVSQSPRYKVAKRGQDVALRCDPISGHVSLFWYQQALGQGPEFLTYFQNEAQLDKSGLPSDRFFAERPEGSVSTLKIQRTQQEDSAVYLCASSPVRNSPLHFGNGTRLTVT.

The sample holds many counts of this clonotype. This chain connects TRBV11-2 to TRBJ2-3, with D possibly matching TRBD2 (6 bases). Germline CDR1 is SGHAT and CDR2 is FQNNGV. Trimming cost V 3 bases and J 6 bases, with 19 bases left between them. The CDR3 contains 16 residues. The chain's CDR3 is CASSFSRPGAGDTQYF. CDR3 sequence (DNA): TGTGCCAGCAGCTTTTCGCGACCGGGAGCAGGGGATACGCAGTATTTT.

The rearrangement joins TRBV7-8 to TRBJ1-4; weak D call: TRBD1 (6 bases). The V end lost 4 bases, the J end lost 8 bases, and 17 bases lay between the germline ends. The CDR3 is made up of 15 amino acids. The germline V gene encodes CDR1 SGHVS and CDR2 FQNEAQ. As DNA, the CDR3 is TGTGCCAGCAGCTGGGGGCGGAGAGGCGACGAAAAACTGTTTTTT. Translated: CASSWGRRGDEKLFF.

Only a few counts were recorded for this clonotype. The V and J genes are TRBV5-1 and TRBJ2-5; the D is unclear. The CDR3 totals 15 residues. V dropped 0 bases and J dropped 4 bases, with 13 bases sitting between them. Germline-derived CDR1 and CDR2 are SGHRS and YFSETQ. The CDR3 loop reads CASSLVDERRETQYF. The CDR3 DNA sequence: TGCGCCAGCAGCTTGGTGGACGAGAGGCGAGAGACCCAGTACTTC. Complete variable domain (other parts from reference TRBV5-1 and TRBJ2-5): KAGVTQTPRYLIKTRGQQVTLSCSPISGHRSVSWYQQTPGQGLQFLFEYFSETQRNKGNFPGRFSGRQFSNSRSEMNVSTLELGDSALYLCASSLVDERRETQYFGPGTRLLVL.

Details on this clonotype: One base away lies a much larger clone, so this may be a sequencing read error. The rearrangement links TRBV20-1 to TRBJ1-1; TRBD1 might be the D (6 bases). CDR1 is DFQATT, CDR2 SNEGSKA, per germline (reference sequence). The CDR3 has 13 residues. DNA of the CDR3: TGCAGTGCTAGTCATTTGGGGGACACTGAAGCTCTCTTT. Amino acids: CSASHLGDTEALF.

The rearrangement joins TRBV27 to TRBJ1-6, with 7 positions matching TRBD1. Germline CDR1 MNHEY, CDR2 SMNVEV (reference sequence). V was clipped by 5 bases and J by 10 bases; unmatched bases: 11. This CDR3 comprises 15 residues. The CDR3 DNA reads TGTGCCAGCAGTCCCCGGCCGCAGGGGGAGTCACCCCTCCACTTT. Translation: CASSPRPQGESPLHF.

The gene calls are TRBV11-2 and TRBJ1-1, with a tentative D call TRBD1 (5 bases). The germline V and J ends were trimmed by 6 bases and 7 bases, with 15 bases remaining between them. The CDR3 runs 13 residues. Germline V lookup: CDR1 SGHAT, CDR2 FQNNGV. DNA of the CDR3: TGTGCCAGCAGTCTCATGCGGGGGAGTGAAGCTTTCTTT. Translation gives CASSLMRGSEAFF.

The gene calls are TRBV20-1 and TRBJ2-3; tentative D call: TRBD1 (5 bases). The CDR3 covers 14 residues. Trimming removed 3 bases from V and 5 bases from J, with 15 bases in between. Germline CDR1 and CDR2: DFQATT and SNEGSKA (reference sequence). The CDR3 coding sequence is TGCAGTGCTAGTCAGGGTGGTTATGGAGATACGCAGTATTTT. It yields the protein CSASQGGYGDTQYF.

This chain links TRBV25-1 with TRBJ1-6; perhaps TRBD1 as D (6 bases). This CDR3 contains 16 residues. With 6 bases removed from V and 7 bases from J, the gap between germline ends came to 19 bases. CDR1 MGHDK and CDR2 SYGVNS come from the germline V gene. DNA of the CDR3: TGTGCCAGCAGCCCCGGGGGGGCCTTGGGGAATTCACCCCTCCACTTT. As protein: CASSPGGALGNSPLHF. The variable domain in full, with the rest retrieved from reference TRBV25-1 and TRBJ1-6, is EADIYQTPRYLVIGTGKKITLECSQTMGHDKMYWYQQDPGMELHLIHYSYGVNSTEKGDLSSESTVSRIRTEHFPLTLESARPSHTSQYLCASSPGGALGNSPLHFGNGTRLTVT.

This clonotype was seen at least ten times. This rearrangement joins TRBV4-1 to TRBJ2-7; no reliable D call. V was cut by 0 bases and J by 0 bases, with 9 bases left in between. CDR3 length: 15 amino acids. Germline-derived CDR1 and CDR2 are MGHRA and YSYEKL. As DNA, the CDR3 is TGCGCCAGCAGCCAAGATGTAAGTTACTCCTACGAGCAGTACTTC. Protein sequence: CASSQDVSYSYEQYF.

At least ten counts were recorded for this clonotype. V usage is TRBV5-1 and J usage is TRBJ2-7; 7 bases fit TRBD2. From germline, CDR1 is SGHRS and CDR2 YFSETQ. V gave up 0 bases and J gave up 5 bases; unmatched junction bases: 8. The CDR3 consists of 15 residues. CDR3 amino acids: CASSLAPGLDHEQYF. In nucleotides, the CDR3 is TGCGCCAGCAGCTTGGCTCCCGGACTAGACCACGAGCAGTACTTC. The full variable domain, with the rest looked up from reference TRBV5-1 and TRBJ2-7, is KAGVTQTPRYLIKTRGQQVTLSCSPISGHRSVSWYQQTPGQGLQFLFEYFSETQRNKGNFPGRFSGRQFSNSRSEMNVSTLELGDSALYLCASSLAPGLDHEQYFGPGTRLTVT.

The V call is TRBV19, the J call TRBJ2-3; D is perhaps TRBD2 (6 bases). CDR1 is LNHDA, CDR2 SQIVND, per germline (reference sequence). The CDR3 totals 16 residues. V was clipped by 9 bases and J by 0 bases, with 19 bases between them. This CDR3 is CASSAGLGESTDTQYF. The CDR3 nucleotides read TGTGCCAGCTCAGCGGGTCTGGGAGAGAGCACAGATACGCAGTATTTT.

In its sample, this clonotype was seen a few times. CDR3 sequence (DNA): TGTGCCAGTAGTATTAGTAGTATAGCGCCGAACACTGAAGCTTTCTTT. Translating gives CASSISSIAPNTEAFF. The V gene is TRBV19, the J gene TRBJ1-1; D is undetermined. Per germline, CDR1 LNHDA and CDR2 SQIVND (reference sequence). The V end lost 3 bases, the J end lost 1 base, and 15 bases lay between the germline ends. The CDR3 contains 16 residues.

This clonotype was found a few times. The CDR3 nucleotides are TGCAGCGTGCACACTAGCGGGGGGTACAATGAGCAGTTCTTC. It yields the protein CSVHTSGGYNEQFF. The chain combines TRBV29-1 with TRBJ2-1; TRBD2 matches at 12 bases. The germline V gene encodes CDR1 SQVTM and CDR2 ANQGSEA. With V trimmed by 6 bases and J by 4 bases, 4 bases remained unmatched. This CDR3 comprises 14 residues.

This clonotype was counted a single time. A clone one base away is much larger, so this may be a read error. This rearrangement joins TRBV12-3 or TRBV12-4 to TRBJ2-1; tentatively, D is TRBD1 (6 bases). The J call is doubtful: the DNA matches TRBJ2-7 better. The CDR3 is 15 residues long. The CDR3 loop is CASSLARTAYNEQYF. CDR3 nucleotide sequence: TGTGCCAGCAGTTTAGCGCGGACAGCTTACAATGAGCAGTACTTC.

This chain connects TRBV27 to TRBJ1-2, with TRBD1 matching 12 bases. This CDR3 has 18 amino acids. The J segment lost 3 bases and the V segment lost 0 bases, leaving 8 bases of the junction unmatched. CDR1 and CDR2 (germline): MNHEY, SMNVEV (reference sequence). The CDR3 reads CASSLSPGQGAGYYGYTF. Here the CDR3 DNA reads TGTGCCAGCAGTTTATCCCCGGGACAGGGGGCTGGGTACTATGGCTACACCTTC.

The rearrangement uses TRBV12-3 or TRBV12-4 and TRBJ1-3, with 9 bases fitting TRBD1. Trimming removed 1 base from V and 4 bases from J; junction bases left unmatched: 8. This CDR3 comprises 17 residues. CDR3 region: CASSLEAGQGAGNTIYF. For the CDR3, the DNA is TGTGCCAGCAGTTTAGAGGCGGGACAGGGTGCAGGAAACACCATATATTTT.

Worth noting for this clonotype: At one end, the junction sequence differs from germline, possibly due to a read error. The chain combines TRBV5-1 with TRBJ2-5, with D unclear. The CDR3 totals 12 residues. Germline CDR1 reads SGHRS; CDR2 reads YFSETQ. For the CDR3, the DNA is TGCGCCAGCGGCTTGTCTGAAGAGACCCAGTACTTC. Its translation is CASGLSEETQYF.

The chain links TRBV29-1 to TRBJ2-7; 11 positions agree with TRBD1. CDR1 and CDR2 (germline): SQVTM, ANQGSEA. With 7 bases clipped from V and 1 base from J, the junction kept 3 bases outside the gene matches. The CDR3 is 13 residues long. CDR3: CSAGQGASYEQYF. Here the CDR3 DNA reads TGCAGCGCTGGACAGGGGGCGTCCTACGAGCAGTACTTC.

The chain combines TRBV6-1 with TRBJ2-1; 12 nucleotides align to TRBD1. Germline lookup yields CDR1 MNHNS and CDR2 SASEGT. The CDR3 spans 15 residues. V was pared by 5 bases and J by 9 bases, with 8 bases of the junction left unmatched. The CDR3 sequence is CASSSGTGGFGEQFF. DNA of the CDR3: TGTGCCAGCAGTTCCGGGACAGGGGGCTTTGGTGAGCAGTTCTTC.

This chain joins TRBV28 and TRBJ1-5; D is unresolved. This CDR3 is built from 13 residues. V was shortened by 5 bases and J by 4 bases, with 9 bases between the two germline ends. Germline CDR1 and CDR2: MDHEN and SYDVKM. Here the CDR3 reads CASSPRINQPQHF. DNA of the CDR3: TGTGCCAGCAGTCCCAGGATTAATCAGCCCCAGCATTTT. The full variable domain, in which reference TRBV28 and TRBJ1-5 provide the parts outside the CDR3, is DVKVTQSSRYLVKRTGEKVFLECVQDMDHENMFWYRQDPGLGLRLIYFSYDVKMKEKGDIPEGYSVSREKKERFSLILESASTNQTSMYLCASSPRINQPQHFGDGTRLSIL.

About this clonotype itself: Given a much more abundant clone one base away, this may be a read error. This chain uses TRBV2 with TRBJ1-1; D gene ambiguous. CDR1 is SNHLY and CDR2 is FYNNEI in the germline V gene. The ends were cut back, 8 bases at V and 1 base at J, with 14 bases in the middle. There are 14 residues in the CDR3. CDR3 in amino acids: CASYPTPGNTEAFF. Written as DNA, the CDR3 is TGTGCCAGCTACCCAACTCCGGGGAACACTGAAGCTTTCTTT.

A few counts support this clonotype. V is TRBV12-3 or TRBV12-4 and J is TRBJ2-1; D is undetermined. This CDR3 is 13 amino acids long. Trimming took 3 bases from V and 12 from J, leaving 15 bases between them. As DNA, the CDR3 is TGTGCCAGCAGTTTGTCCCCCTCCCGGGTGCAGTTCTTC. As protein: CASSLSPSRVQFF.